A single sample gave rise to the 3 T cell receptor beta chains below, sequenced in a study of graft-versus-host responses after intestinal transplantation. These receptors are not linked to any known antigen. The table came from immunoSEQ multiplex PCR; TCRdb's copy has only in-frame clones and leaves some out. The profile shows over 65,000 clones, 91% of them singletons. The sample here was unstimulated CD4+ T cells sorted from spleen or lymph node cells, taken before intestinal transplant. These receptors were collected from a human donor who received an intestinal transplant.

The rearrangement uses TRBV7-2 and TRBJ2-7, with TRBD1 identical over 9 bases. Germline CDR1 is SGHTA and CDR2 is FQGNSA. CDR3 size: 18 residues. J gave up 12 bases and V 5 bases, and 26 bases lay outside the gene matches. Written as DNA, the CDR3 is TGTGCCAGCAGCCCGTCGGGGACAGGGAGCGTCGGTTCCCTCCTTAGGTACTTC. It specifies CASSPSGTGSVGSLLRYF.

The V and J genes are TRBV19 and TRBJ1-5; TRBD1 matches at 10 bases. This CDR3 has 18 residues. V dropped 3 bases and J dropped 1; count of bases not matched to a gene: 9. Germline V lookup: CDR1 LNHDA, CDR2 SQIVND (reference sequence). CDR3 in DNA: TGTGCCAGTAGTATTAGGGGGACAGGGGTAAGGAGCAATCAGCCCCAGCATTTT. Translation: CASSIRGTGVRSNQPQHF.

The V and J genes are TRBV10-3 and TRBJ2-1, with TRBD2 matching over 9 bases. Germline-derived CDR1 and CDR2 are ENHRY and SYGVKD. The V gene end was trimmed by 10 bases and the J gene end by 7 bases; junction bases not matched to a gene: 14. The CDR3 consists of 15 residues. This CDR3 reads CATTRGAGGQNEQFF. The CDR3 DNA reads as TGTGCCACTACACGGGGAGCGGGGGGTCAAAATGAGCAGTTCTTC.